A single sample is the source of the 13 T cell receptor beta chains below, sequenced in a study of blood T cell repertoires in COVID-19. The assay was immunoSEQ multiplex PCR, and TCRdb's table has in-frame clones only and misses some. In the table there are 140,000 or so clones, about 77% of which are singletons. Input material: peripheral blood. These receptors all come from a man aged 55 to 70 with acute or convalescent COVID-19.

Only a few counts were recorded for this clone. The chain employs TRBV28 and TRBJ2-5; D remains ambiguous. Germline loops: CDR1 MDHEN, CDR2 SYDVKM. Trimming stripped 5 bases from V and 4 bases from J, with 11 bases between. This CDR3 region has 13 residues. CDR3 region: CASSPLTGETQYF. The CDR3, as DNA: TGTGCCAGCAGTCCCCTAACGGGAGAGACCCAGTACTTC.

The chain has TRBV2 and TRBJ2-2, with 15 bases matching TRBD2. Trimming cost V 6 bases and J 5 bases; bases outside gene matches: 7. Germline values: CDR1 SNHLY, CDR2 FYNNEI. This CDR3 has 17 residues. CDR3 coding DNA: TGTGCCAGCAGCCGGGGACTAGCGGGAGGTTCGACCGGGGAGCTGTTTTTT. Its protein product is CASSRGLAGGSTGELFF.

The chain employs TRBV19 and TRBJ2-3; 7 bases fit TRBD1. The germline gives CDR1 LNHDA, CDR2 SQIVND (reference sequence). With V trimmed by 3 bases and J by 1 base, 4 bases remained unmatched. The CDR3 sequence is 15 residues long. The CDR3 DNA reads TGTGCCAGTAGTATTCGGGACAGCGGCACAGATACGCAGTATTTT. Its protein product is CASSIRDSGTDTQYF.

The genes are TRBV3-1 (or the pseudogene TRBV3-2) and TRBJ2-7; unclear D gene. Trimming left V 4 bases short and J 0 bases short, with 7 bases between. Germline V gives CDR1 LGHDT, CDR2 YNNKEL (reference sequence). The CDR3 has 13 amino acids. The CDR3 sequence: CASSLRGSYEQYF. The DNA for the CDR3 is TGTGCCAGCAGCCTAAGAGGCTCCTACGAGCAGTACTTC.

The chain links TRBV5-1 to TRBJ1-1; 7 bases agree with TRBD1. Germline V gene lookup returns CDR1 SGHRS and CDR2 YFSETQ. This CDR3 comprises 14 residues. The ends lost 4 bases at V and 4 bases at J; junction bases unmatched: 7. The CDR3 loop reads CASSTGTGATEAFF. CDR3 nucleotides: TGCGCCAGCAGCACCGGAACAGGGGCCACTGAAGCTTTCTTT.

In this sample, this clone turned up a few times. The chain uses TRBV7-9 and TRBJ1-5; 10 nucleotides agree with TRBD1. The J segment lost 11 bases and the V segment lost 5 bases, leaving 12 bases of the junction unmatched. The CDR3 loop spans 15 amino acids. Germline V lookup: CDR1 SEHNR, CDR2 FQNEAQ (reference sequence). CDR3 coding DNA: TGTGCCAGCAGCGAGGACAGGGGGGGCGAAATGGCCCAGCATTTT. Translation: CASSEDRGGEMAQHF. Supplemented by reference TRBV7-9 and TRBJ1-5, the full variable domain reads DTGVSQNPRHKITKRGQNVTFRCDPISEHNRLYWYRQTLGQGPEFLTYFQNEAQLEKSRLLSDRFSAERPKGSFSTLEIQRTEQGDSAMYLCASSEDRGGEMAQHFGDGTRLSIL.

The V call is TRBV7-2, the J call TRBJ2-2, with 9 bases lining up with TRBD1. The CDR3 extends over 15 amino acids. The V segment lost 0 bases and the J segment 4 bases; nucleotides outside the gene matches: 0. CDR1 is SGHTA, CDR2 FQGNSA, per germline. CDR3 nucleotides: TGTGCCAGCAGCTTAGCGGGACAGGGCACCGGGGAGCTGTTTTTT. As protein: CASSLAGQGTGELFF.

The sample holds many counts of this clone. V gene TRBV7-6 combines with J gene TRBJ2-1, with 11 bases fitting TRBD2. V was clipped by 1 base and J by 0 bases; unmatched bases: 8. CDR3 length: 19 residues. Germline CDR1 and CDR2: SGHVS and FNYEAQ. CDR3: CASSLVTGLAVSSYNEQFF. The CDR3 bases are TGTGCCAGCAGCTTAGTGACGGGACTAGCGGTAAGCTCCTACAATGAGCAGTTCTTC.

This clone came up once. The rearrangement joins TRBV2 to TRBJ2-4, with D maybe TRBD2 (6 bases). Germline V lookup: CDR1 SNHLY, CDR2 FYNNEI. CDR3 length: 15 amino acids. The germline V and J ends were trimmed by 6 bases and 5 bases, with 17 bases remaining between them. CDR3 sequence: CASSDGFAGQNIQYF. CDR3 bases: TGTGCCAGCAGCGACGGTTTCGCGGGACAAAACATTCAGTACTTC. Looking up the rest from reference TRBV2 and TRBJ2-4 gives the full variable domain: EPEVTQTPSHQVTQMGQEVILRCVPISNHLYFYWYRQILGQKVEFLVSFYNNEISEKSEIFDDQFSVERPDGSNFTLKIRSTKLEDSAMYFCASSDGFAGQNIQYFGAGTRLSVL.

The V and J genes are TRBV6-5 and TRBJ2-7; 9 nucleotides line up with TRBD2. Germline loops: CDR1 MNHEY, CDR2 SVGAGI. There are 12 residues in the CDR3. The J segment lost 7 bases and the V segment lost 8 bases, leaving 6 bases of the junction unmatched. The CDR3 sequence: CASGREGLEQYF. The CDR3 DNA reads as TGTGCCAGCGGGCGGGAGGGCCTGGAGCAGTACTTC.

This CDR3 is CASTDLGRQFF. Written as DNA, the CDR3 is TGTGCCAGTACCGACCTGGGCCGGCAGTTCTTC. The chain is built from TRBV19 and TRBJ2-1; no definite D call. This CDR3 spans 11 amino acids. Germline CDR1 LNHDA, CDR2 SQIVND (reference sequence). The germline V and J ends were trimmed by 7 bases and 12 bases, with 13 bases remaining between them.

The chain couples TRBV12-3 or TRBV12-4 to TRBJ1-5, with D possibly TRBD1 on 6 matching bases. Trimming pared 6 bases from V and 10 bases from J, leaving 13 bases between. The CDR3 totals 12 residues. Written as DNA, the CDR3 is TGTGCCAGCAGGCCGGACAGTGGCCCCCAGCATTTT. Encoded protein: CASRPDSGPQHF.

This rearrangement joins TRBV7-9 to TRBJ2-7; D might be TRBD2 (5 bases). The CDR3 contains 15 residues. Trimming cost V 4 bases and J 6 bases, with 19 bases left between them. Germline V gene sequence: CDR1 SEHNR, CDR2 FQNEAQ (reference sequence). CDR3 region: CASSSNADSDREQYF. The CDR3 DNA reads TGTGCCAGCAGCTCAAACGCGGACTCCGACCGCGAGCAGTACTTC.